Each of the 5 T cell receptor beta chains below was sequenced from the same sample in a study of response to subunit inactivated influenza vaccine. From the RT-PCR reads, TCRdb called clonotypes with MiXCR, one entry per CDR3 protein. The sample has approximately 530,000 distinct CDR3 sequences; over 10% are singletons. The specimen was PBMCs from blood, collected about 40 days after vaccination. All receptors come from a man aged 50-59 years who received an inactivated influenza vaccine.

The rearrangement uses TRBV7-2 and TRBJ2-2, with TRBD1 as a possible D gene (6 bases). Trimming shortened V by 0 bases and J by 3 bases, and 11 bases separated the two germline ends. Germline CDR1 and CDR2: SGHTA and FQGNSA. The CDR3 covers 16 residues. CDR3 sequence: CASSLASGQYTGELFF. CDR3 DNA sequence: TGTGCCAGCAGCTTAGCATCCGGACAGTACACCGGGGAGCTGTTTTTT.

Comments on this clonotype: Its ends do not fully match the called genes, so a read error is possible. The V gene is TRBV12-3 or TRBV12-4, the J gene TRBJ2-1; D call uncertain. The CDR3 length is 12 residues. CDR3 region: CASTPSYNGQFF. The CDR3 DNA follows: TGTGCCAGCACCCCTTCCTACAATGGGCAGTTCTTC.

This clonotype was seen ten or more times. V gene TRBV5-1 combines with J gene TRBJ1-2; 11 nucleotides agree with TRBD1. The germline gives CDR1 SGHRS, CDR2 YFSETQ. The V gene end was trimmed by 4 bases and the J gene end by 4 bases; junction bases not matched to a gene: 6. The CDR3 runs to 15 residues. The CDR3, as DNA: TGCGCCAGCAGCGCCCAGGGGACAGGGGGCTATGGCTACACCTTC. It codes for CASSAQGTGGYGYTF.

This clonotype was seen at least ten times. This sequence joins TRBV4-2 and TRBJ2-7, with TRBD2 matching over 8 bases. Looked up from germline, CDR1 is LGHNA and CDR2 is YNFKEQ. The CDR3 is 16 amino acids. The V segment lost 0 bases and the J segment 1 base; nucleotides outside the gene matches: 5. The CDR3 bases are TGTGCCAGCAGCCAAGATTGGGCTAGCGGGTCCTACGAGCAGTACTTC. Encoded protein: CASSQDWASGSYEQYF.

Details on this clonotype: A much larger clone differs from this one at a single base, so this may be a read error. The rearrangement joins TRBV12-3 or TRBV12-4 to TRBJ2-2; D gene unclear. The CDR3 sequence is 15 residues long. Trimming left V 7 bases short and J 5 bases short, with 17 bases between. As DNA, the CDR3 is TGTGCCAGCACCCAGGTGGGCAGGCGTACCGGGGAGCTGTTTTTT. It codes for CASTQVGRRTGELFF.